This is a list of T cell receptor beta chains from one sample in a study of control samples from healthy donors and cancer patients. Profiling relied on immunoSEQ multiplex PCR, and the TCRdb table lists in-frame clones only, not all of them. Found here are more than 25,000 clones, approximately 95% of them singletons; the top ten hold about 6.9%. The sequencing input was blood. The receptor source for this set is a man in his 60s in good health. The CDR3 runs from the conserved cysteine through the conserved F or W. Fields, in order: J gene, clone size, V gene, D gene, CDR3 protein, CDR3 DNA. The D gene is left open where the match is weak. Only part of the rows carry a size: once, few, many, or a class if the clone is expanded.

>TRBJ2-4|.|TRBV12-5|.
CASGLVGRGLAKNIQYF
TGTGCTAGTGGTTTGGTAGGGCGAGGGCTAGCCAAAAACATTCAGTACTTC
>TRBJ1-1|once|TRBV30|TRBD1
CAGRQGAYTEAFF
TGTGCCGGTCGACAGGGGGCTTACACTGAAGCTTTCTTT
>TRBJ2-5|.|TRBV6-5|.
CASSYTGGRETQYF
TGTGCCAGCAGTTATACGGGGGGCCGGGAGACCCAGTACTTC
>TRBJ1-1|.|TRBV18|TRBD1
CASSPREGAEAFF
TGTGCCAGCTCACCCCGGGAGGGGGCCGAAGCTTTCTTT
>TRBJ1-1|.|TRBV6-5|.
CASSPFRVLNTEAFF
TGTGCCAGCAGCCCCTTCAGGGTGTTGAACACTGAAGCTTTCTTT
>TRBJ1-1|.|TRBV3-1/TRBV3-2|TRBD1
CASSQEGTGGNTEAFF
TGTGCCAGCAGCCAAGAAGGAACAGGGGGGAACACTGAAGCTTTCTTT
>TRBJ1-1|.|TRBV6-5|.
CASSYFGNTEAFF
TGTGCCAGCAGTTACTTTGGGAACACTGAAGCTTTCTTT
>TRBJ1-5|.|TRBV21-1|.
CASSKRRPWGGTYSNQPQHF
TGTGCCAGCAGCAAAAGAAGGCCGTGGGGGGGCACTTATAGCAATCAGCCCCAGCATTTT
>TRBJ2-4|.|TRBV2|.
CASSGVRGNIQYF
TGTGCCAGCAGTGGGGTCCGGGGAAACATTCAGTACTTC
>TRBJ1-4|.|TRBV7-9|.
CASSLEDEKLFF
TGTGCCAGCAGCTTAGAGGATGAAAAACTGTTTTTT
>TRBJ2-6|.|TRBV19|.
CASNQGSGANVLTF
TGTGCCAGTAATCAGGGCTCTGGGGCCAACGTCCTGACTTTC
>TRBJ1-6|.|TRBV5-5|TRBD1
CASSSSGTENSPLHF
TGTGCCAGCAGCAGCTCCGGGACAGAGAATTCACCCCTCCACTTT
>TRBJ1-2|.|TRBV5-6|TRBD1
CASRIGTVYGYTF
TGTGCCAGCAGGATCGGGACAGTTTACGGCTACACCTTC
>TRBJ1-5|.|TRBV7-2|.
CASSGTSNQPQHF
TGTGCCAGCAGCGGTACGAGCAATCAGCCCCAGCATTTT
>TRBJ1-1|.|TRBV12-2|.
CASRLPGQGRTEAFF
TGTGCAAGTCGCCTGCCGGGACAGGGGAGGACTGAAGCTTTCTTT
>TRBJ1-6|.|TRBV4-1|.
CASSHDTTYNSPLHF
TGCGCCAGCAGCCACGACACAACTTATAATTCACCCCTCCACTTT
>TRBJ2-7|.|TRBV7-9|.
CASSSQITPAPYEQYF
TGTGCCAGCAGCTCCCAGATCACGCCAGCGCCTTACGAGCAGTACTTC
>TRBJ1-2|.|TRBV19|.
CASSVRETYGYTF
TGTGCCAGTTCTGTACGGGAAACCTATGGCTACACCTTC
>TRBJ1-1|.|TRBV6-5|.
CASSYWQDTEAFF
TGTGCCAGCAGTTACTGGCAGGACACTGAAGCTTTCTTT
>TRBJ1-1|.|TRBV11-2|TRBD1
CASSGDRVNTEAFF
TGTGCCAGCAGCGGAGACAGGGTGAACACTGAAGCTTTCTTT
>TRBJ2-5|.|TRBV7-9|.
CASSLASEYQETQYF
TGTGCCAGCAGCTTAGCGTCAGAGTACCAAGAGACCCAGTACTTC
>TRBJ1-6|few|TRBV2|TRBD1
CARSTGFSNSPLHF
TGTGCCAGGTCGACAGGGTTTTCCAATTCACCCCTCCACTTT
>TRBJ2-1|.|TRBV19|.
CASSISRLRPGSSYNEQFF
TGTGCCAGTAGTATATCTAGGCTTCGACCGGGTAGCTCCTACAATGAGCAGTTCTTC
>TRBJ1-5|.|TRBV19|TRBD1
CASSTVPGQGSGQPQHF
TGTGCCAGTAGTACCGTTCCGGGACAGGGCTCGGGTCAGCCCCAGCATTTT
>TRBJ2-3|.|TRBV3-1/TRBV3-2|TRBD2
CASSQVLAGEMMTDTQYF
TGTGCCAGCAGCCAAGTACTAGCGGGGGAGATGATGACAGATACGCAGTATTTT
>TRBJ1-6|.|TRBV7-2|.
CASSFSGSPLHF
TGTGCCAGCAGCTTCAGCGGATCACCCCTCCACTTT
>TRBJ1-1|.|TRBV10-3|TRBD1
CGSSTGVDTEAFF
TGTGGGTCGTCGACAGGGGTGGACACTGAAGCTTTCTTT
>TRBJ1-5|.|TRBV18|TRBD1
CASSPQGASGNQPQHF
TGTGCCAGCTCACCCCAGGGGGCGTCGGGCAATCAGCCCCAGCATTTT
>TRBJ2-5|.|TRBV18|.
CASSPRRRAETQYF
TGTGCCAGCTCACCACGCCGGAGGGCAGAGACCCAGTACTTC
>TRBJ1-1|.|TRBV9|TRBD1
CASSVDRGEAFF
TGTGCCAGCAGCGTAGACAGGGGGGAAGCTTTCTTT
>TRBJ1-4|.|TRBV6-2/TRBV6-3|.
CASSYSSNEKLFF
TGTGCCAGCAGTTACTCCTCAAATGAAAAACTGTTTTTT